This TCR beta chain was sequenced during a study of T-cell memory formation after mild COVID-19. TCRdb processed the 5' RACE reads anew with MiXCR; each CDR3 protein has one entry. The data contain hundreds of thousands of distinct CDR3 sequences, 16% of them singletons. Germline assignment: CDR1 DFQATT and CDR2 SNEGSKA (reference sequence). The CDR3 sequence is 14 residues long. Trimming removed 1 base at V and 8 bases at J, with 17 bases between. This chain uses TRBV20-1 with TRBJ1-1; no clear D gene. Material: PBMCs or a T cell subset sorted from them (not recorded which). The TCR was taken from a young man who had mild COVID-19 (a few samples of this study predate the infection). Cell type and time point are not known. The CDR3 coding sequence is TGCAGTGCTAGAGCCTTGGCGGGAGGGCTAGAAGCTTTCTTT. This sequence encodes CSARALAGGLEAFF.